The 19 T cell receptor beta chains presented below share a single source sample, sequenced in a study of radiotherapy plus CTLA-4 blockade in lung cancer. The method was immunoSEQ multiplex PCR; TCRdb's version includes in-frame clones alone and lacks a portion of them. This sample yields around 72,000 clones, of which roughly three quarters are seen a single time; more than 7% belongs to the top ten. Specimen: peripheral blood, collected from a patient treated with radiotherapy plus ipilimumab. These TCRs come from a human donor with non-small cell lung cancer who had a complete response to radiotherapy plus ipilimumab.

This chain uses TRBV11-2 with TRBJ2-5; TRBD1 matches at 8 bases. With 4 bases clipped from V and 1 base from J, the junction kept 2 bases outside the gene matches. Looked up from germline, CDR1 is SGHAT and CDR2 is FQNNGV. The length of the CDR3 is 14 residues. In DNA form, the CDR3 reads TGTGCCAGCAGCTACGGGACAGGCCAAGAGACCCAGTACTTC. Amino acids: CASSYGTGQETQYF.

The gene calls are TRBV7-9 and TRBJ1-6; D may be TRBD1 (6 bases). Trimming removed 2 bases at V and 8 bases at J, with 10 bases between. The CDR3 is 14 residues long. The germline V gene encodes CDR1 SEHNR and CDR2 FQNEAQ (reference sequence). The CDR3 sequence is CASSLQGLHSPLHF. Here the CDR3 DNA reads TGTGCCAGCAGCTTACAGGGGTTACATTCACCCCTCCACTTT.

The gene calls are TRBV29-1 and TRBJ1-5, with TRBD1 matching 12 bases. The CDR3 runs 14 residues. V dropped 3 bases and J dropped 7; count of bases not matched to a gene: 4. The V gene's germline CDR1 is SQVTM and CDR2 ANQGSEA. CDR3 in amino acids: CSVDGTGGWQPQHF. CDR3 nucleotide sequence: TGCAGCGTTGACGGGACAGGGGGCTGGCAGCCCCAGCATTTT.

The V call is TRBV5-1, the J call TRBJ2-3, with 11 bases fitting TRBD2. CDR3 length equals 21 residues. The V gene end was trimmed by 3 bases and the J gene end by 6 bases; junction bases not matched to a gene: 24. The V gene's germline CDR1 is SGHRS and CDR2 YFSETQ. The CDR3 sequence: CASSWDGASGGPLPRSDTQYF. The DNA for the CDR3 is TGCGCCAGCAGCTGGGACGGGGCTAGCGGGGGGCCCCTCCCCCGGTCGGATACGCAGTATTTT.

This clone was detected only once. The chain joins TRBV5-5 to TRBJ2-5; 7 bases line up with TRBD1. The CDR3 is made up of 15 amino acids. The ends lost 1 base at V and 3 bases at J; junction bases unmatched: 6. Germline V gene sequence: CDR1 SGHKS, CDR2 YYEKEE (reference sequence). The CDR3 DNA follows: TGTGCCAGCAGCTTGTCACAGGGGAGTGAAGAGACCCAGTACTTC. Residues: CASSLSQGSEETQYF.

The chain links TRBV5-1 to TRBJ1-5; TRBD1 matches 9 bases. After removal of 0 bases from V and 6 bases from J, the junction contained 7 bases not matched to a gene. The CDR3 is 16 amino acids. In germline, CDR1 is SGHRS, CDR2 YFSETQ. The CDR3 protein is CASSLAITGGVQPQHF. The CDR3, as DNA: TGCGCCAGCAGCTTGGCCATTACAGGGGGCGTTCAGCCCCAGCATTTT. Filled out from reference TRBV5-1 and TRBJ1-5, the complete variable domain reads KAGVTQTPRYLIKTRGQQVTLSCSPISGHRSVSWYQQTPGQGLQFLFEYFSETQRNKGNFPGRFSGRQFSNSRSEMNVSTLELGDSALYLCASSLAITGGVQPQHFGDGTRLSIL.

This rearrangement joins TRBV7-2 to TRBJ2-7; 12 nucleotides agree with TRBD2. V lost 5 bases to trimming and J lost 7 bases; unmatched junction nucleotides: 15. Germline V gene sequence: CDR1 SGHTA, CDR2 FQGNSA. This CDR3 comprises 17 residues. The CDR3 region has the DNA TGTGCCAGCAGCCCGCGGGGTCTAGCGGGGGGGCCCTGGGAGCAGTACTTC. Its translation: CASSPRGLAGGPWEQYF.

In its sample, this clone was seen once. This chain joins TRBV7-2 and TRBJ2-6; 10 bases agree with TRBD2. Germline assignment: CDR1 SGHTA and CDR2 FQGNSA. The V gene end was trimmed by 5 bases and the J gene end by 2 bases; junction bases not matched to a gene: 9. The CDR3 is made up of 18 amino acids. CDR3 loop: CASSRRTSGTTGANVLTF. CDR3 in DNA: TGTGCCAGCAGCCGACGGACTAGCGGAACCACTGGGGCCAACGTCCTGACTTTC.

A remark on this clone: A junction end diverges from the germline sequence, so it may reflect a read error. This rearrangement joins TRBV7-2 to TRBJ2-5, with D unclear. CDR3 length: 14 amino acids. Per germline, CDR1 SGHTA and CDR2 FQGNSA. CDR3: CASSLEQAEETRYF. The DNA of the CDR3 is TGTGCCAGCAGCTTAGAACAAGCTGAAGAGACCCGGTACTTC. Drawing the rest from reference TRBV7-2 and TRBJ2-5, the complete variable domain is GAGVSQSPSNKVTEKGKDVELRCDPISGHTALYWYRQSLGQGLEFLIYFQGNSAPDKSGLPSDRFSAERTGGSVSTLTIQRTQQEDSAVYLCASSLEQAEETRYFGPGTRLLVL.

The CDR3, as DNA: TGTGCCATCTGTACAGGGGGCGCCCCGAATGAGCAGTTCTTC. It translates to CAICTGGAPNEQFF. The V and J genes are TRBV10-3 and TRBJ2-1; 9 nucleotides align to TRBD1. Unmatched junction bases numbered 9, after V lost 8 bases and J lost 7 bases. The germline V gene has CDR1 ENHRY and CDR2 SYGVKD. The CDR3 consists of 14 residues.

The rearrangement links TRBV6-5 to TRBJ1-5; D uncertain. Trimming took off 6 bases at V and 4 bases at J, with 13 bases between the two ends. CDR3 length equals 14 residues. CDR1 is MNHEY and CDR2 is SVGAGI in the germline V gene. The CDR3 region has the DNA TGTGCCAGCAGGGCAGCAAGGGAGAATCAGCCCCAGCATTTT. It translates to CASRAARENQPQHF.

The chain recombines TRBV19 with TRBJ1-1; perhaps TRBD1 as D (6 bases). CDR1 and CDR2 (germline): LNHDA, SQIVND (reference sequence). Deletions cut 0 bases from V and 4 bases from J, with 15 bases between. The CDR3 loop spans 16 amino acids. CDR3 nucleotides: TGTGCCAGTAGTATAGATGTAACAGGGTCGAGCACTGAAGCTTTCTTT. Translation: CASSIDVTGSSTEAFF.

CDR3: CASSIGGRGTDTQYF. In DNA, the CDR3 is TGTGCCAGTAGTATTGGGGGGAGAGGCACAGATACGCAGTATTTT. V and J are TRBV19 and TRBJ2-3; maybe TRBD2 (6 bases). V was cut by 3 bases and J by 1 base, with 11 bases left in between. CDR3 length: 15 amino acids. Per germline, CDR1 LNHDA and CDR2 SQIVND (reference sequence). The variable domain in full, completed from reference TRBV19 and TRBJ2-3, reads DGGITQSPKYLFRKEGQNVTLSCEQNLNHDAMYWYRQDPGQGLRLIYYSQIVNDFQKGDIAEGYSVSREKKESFPLTVTSAQKNPTAFYLCASSIGGRGTDTQYFGPGTRLTVL.

As DNA, the CDR3 is TGTGCCAGCTCACCGGGGACAGGGGATGAAGCTTTCTTT. Encoded protein: CASSPGTGDEAFF. The chain has TRBV18 and TRBJ1-1; 10 bases align to TRBD1. J gave up 7 bases and V 3 bases, and 2 bases lay outside the gene matches. The length of the CDR3 is 13 residues. From germline, CDR1 is KGHSH and CDR2 LQKENI. Using reference TRBV18 and TRBJ1-1 for the parts outside the CDR3, the full variable domain is NAGVMQNPRHLVRRRGQEARLRCSPMKGHSHVYWYRQLPEEGLKFMVYLQKENIIDESGMPKERFSAEFPKEGPSILRIQQVVRGDSAAYFCASSPGTGDEAFFGQGTRLTVV.

The chain carries TRBV11-2 and TRBJ2-1, with TRBD1 matching 11 bases. The CDR3 contains 15 residues. CDR1 and CDR2 (germline): SGHAT, FQNNGV. The ends lost 5 bases at V and 6 bases at J; junction bases unmatched: 6. The DNA of the CDR3 is TGTGCCAGCAGCCTAGGGACAGGGGGGCTCAATGAGCAGTTCTTC. Its translation: CASSLGTGGLNEQFF.

This clone has a single count. The chain carries TRBV7-2 and TRBJ1-1; D ambiguous. The CDR3 loop spans 15 amino acids. Germline V lookup: CDR1 SGHTA, CDR2 FQGNSA. V dropped 0 bases and J dropped 4 bases, with 12 bases sitting between them. The CDR3 sequence is CASSLAGGGSTEAFF. In DNA, the CDR3 is TGTGCCAGCAGCTTAGCCGGCGGAGGGAGCACTGAAGCTTTCTTT. Variable domain in full (rest from reference TRBV7-2 and TRBJ1-1): GAGVSQSPSNKVTEKGKDVELRCDPISGHTALYWYRQSLGQGLEFLIYFQGNSAPDKSGLPSDRFSAERTGGSVSTLTIQRTQQEDSAVYLCASSLAGGGSTEAFFGQGTRLTVV.

The genes are TRBV6-1 and TRBJ2-7; 7 bases map to TRBD1. V lost 6 bases, J lost 2 bases, and 1 base stayed unmatched. CDR1 MNHNS and CDR2 SASEGT come from the germline V gene. The CDR3 spans 12 residues. The CDR3 DNA is TGTGCCAGCAGCGACAGGGCCTACGAGCAGTACGTC. Its protein product is CASSDRAYEQYV.

The rearrangement uses TRBV5-1 and TRBJ2-1; D unresolved. V was pared by 4 bases and J by 8 bases, with 16 bases between. This CDR3 spans 14 amino acids. Looked up from germline, CDR1 is SGHRS and CDR2 is YFSETQ. The CDR3: CASSQKDPTDEQFF. As DNA, the CDR3 is TGCGCCAGCAGCCAAAAGGACCCAACGGATGAGCAGTTCTTC.

The chain recombines TRBV20-1 with TRBJ2-3, with D hard to call. In germline, CDR1 is DFQATT, CDR2 SNEGSKA (reference sequence). V was clipped by 8 bases and J by 2 bases, with 8 bases between them. The CDR3 runs 11 residues. DNA for the CDR3: TGCAGTTCCGGTTACACAGATACGCAGTATTTT. This sequence encodes CSSGYTDTQYF.